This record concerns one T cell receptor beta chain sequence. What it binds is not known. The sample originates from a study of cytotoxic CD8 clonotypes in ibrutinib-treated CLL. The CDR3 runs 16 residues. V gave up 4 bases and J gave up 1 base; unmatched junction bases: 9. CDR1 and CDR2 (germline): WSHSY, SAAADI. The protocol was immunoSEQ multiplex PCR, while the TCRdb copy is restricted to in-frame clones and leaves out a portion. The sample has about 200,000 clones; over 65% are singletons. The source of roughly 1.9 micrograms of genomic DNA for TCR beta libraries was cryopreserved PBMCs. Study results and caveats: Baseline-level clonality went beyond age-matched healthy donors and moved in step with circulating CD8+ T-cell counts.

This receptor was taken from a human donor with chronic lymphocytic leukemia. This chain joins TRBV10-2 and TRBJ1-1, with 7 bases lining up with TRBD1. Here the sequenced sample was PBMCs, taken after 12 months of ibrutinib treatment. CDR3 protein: CASSATLGTANTEAFF. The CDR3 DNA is TGCGCCAGCAGTGCCACTTTAGGGACAGCGAACACTGAAGCTTTCTTT.